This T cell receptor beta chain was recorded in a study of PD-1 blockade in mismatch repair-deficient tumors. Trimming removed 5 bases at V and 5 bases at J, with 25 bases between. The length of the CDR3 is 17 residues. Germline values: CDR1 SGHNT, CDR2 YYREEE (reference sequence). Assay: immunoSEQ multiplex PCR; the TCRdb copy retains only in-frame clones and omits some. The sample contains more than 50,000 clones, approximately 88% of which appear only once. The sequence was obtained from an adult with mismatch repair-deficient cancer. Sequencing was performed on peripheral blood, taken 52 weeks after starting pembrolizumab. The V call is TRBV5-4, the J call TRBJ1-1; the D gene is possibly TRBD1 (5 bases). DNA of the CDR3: TGTGCCAGCAGACACGGGGACGAGACACAACTGAGGACTGAAGCTTTCTTT. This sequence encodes CASRHGDETQLRTEAFF.